Listed below are T cell receptor beta chains from one sample, sequenced in a study of Tregs in tolerant kidney transplant recipients. Profiling relied on immunoSEQ multiplex PCR, and the TCRdb table lists in-frame clones only, not all of them. The table has around 86,000 clones, roughly nine tenths seen once. The source material was CD4+ T cells from blood (PBMCs), sampled 24 months after the transplant. The source of these receptors is a human patient who received a combined kidney and bone marrow transplant. Some of these T cells may belong to the graft donor. Each CDR3 is given with its conserved first and last residue. Fields, in order: J gene, V gene, D gene, clone size, CDR3 DNA, CDR3 protein. D genes are given only for firm matches. The size field is filled for only some rows; it gives once, few, many or a size class.

j_call: TRBJ2-6
v_call: TRBV5-1
d_call: -
clone_size: -
cdr3_nt: TGCGCCAGCAGCCTAGAGGGCTCCCTCTCTGGGGCCAACGTCCTGACTTTC
cdr3_aa: CASSLEGSLSGANVLTF

j_call: TRBJ1-3
v_call: TRBV9
d_call: -
clone_size: -
cdr3_nt: TGTGCCAGCAGCGTAGGCGTCAAAGCTGGAAACACCATATATTTT
cdr3_aa: CASSVGVKAGNTIYF

j_call: TRBJ1-2
v_call: TRBV9
d_call: -
clone_size: -
cdr3_nt: TGTGCCAGCAGCGGATCGACAGGTTTCAATGGCTACACCTTC
cdr3_aa: CASSGSTGFNGYTF

j_call: TRBJ2-7
v_call: TRBV7-6
d_call: TRBD1
clone_size: -
cdr3_nt: TGTGCCAGCAGCCGAAGGACAGGGGGTCAATACGAGCAGTACTTC
cdr3_aa: CASSRRTGGQYEQYF

j_call: TRBJ2-1
v_call: TRBV4-2
d_call: TRBD2
clone_size: -
cdr3_nt: TGTGCCAGCAGCCAAGGAGACGGGAGGGCCGGTGAGCAGTTCTTC
cdr3_aa: CASSQGDGRAGEQFF

j_call: TRBJ1-5
v_call: TRBV6-1
d_call: -
clone_size: -
cdr3_nt: TGTGCCGGCAGTTTATCTCGACAGAGCAATCAGCCCCAGCATTTT
cdr3_aa: CAGSLSRQSNQPQHF

j_call: TRBJ2-3
v_call: TRBV5-1
d_call: -
clone_size: -
cdr3_nt: TGCGCCAGCAGCTTGGTTAGATCAGGTTACACAGATACGCAGTATTTT
cdr3_aa: CASSLVRSGYTDTQYF

j_call: TRBJ2-2
v_call: TRBV28
d_call: -
clone_size: -
cdr3_nt: TGTGCCAGCAGTTTTGGGGGGAGCACCGGGGAGCTGTTTTTT
cdr3_aa: CASSFGGSTGELFF

j_call: TRBJ2-7
v_call: TRBV27
d_call: TRBD2
clone_size: few
cdr3_nt: TGTGCCAGCAGTTATAAGCCAGTTAGCGGGTACGAGCAGTACTTC
cdr3_aa: CASSYKPVSGYEQYF

j_call: TRBJ2-3
v_call: TRBV7-9
d_call: TRBD1
clone_size: -
cdr3_nt: TGTGCCAGCAGCTACAGGGGGTCAGATACGCAGTATTTT
cdr3_aa: CASSYRGSDTQYF

j_call: TRBJ1-1
v_call: TRBV11-3
d_call: TRBD1
clone_size: -
cdr3_nt: TGTGCCAGCAGCTGGGGACAGGGGGCGGTAGAAGCTTTCTTT
cdr3_aa: CASSWGQGAVEAFF

j_call: TRBJ2-6
v_call: TRBV7-9
d_call: TRBD2
clone_size: -
cdr3_nt: TGTGCCAGCAGCACTGGGACTAGCGGGGGGAGCTCTGGGGCCAACGTCCTGACTTTC
cdr3_aa: CASSTGTSGGSSGANVLTF

j_call: TRBJ2-7
v_call: TRBV27
d_call: -
clone_size: -
cdr3_nt: TGTGCCAGCAGTCGAGGATGGTACTACGAGCAGTACTTC
cdr3_aa: CASSRGWYYEQYF

j_call: TRBJ2-5
v_call: TRBV30
d_call: -
clone_size: -
cdr3_nt: TGTGCCTGGAGTAAAGGCATTTCCAGGGAGACCCAGTACTTC
cdr3_aa: CAWSKGISRETQYF

j_call: TRBJ2-7
v_call: TRBV6-1
d_call: -
clone_size: -
cdr3_nt: TGTGCCAGCAGTGACCAGGGATCCTACGAGCAGTACTTC
cdr3_aa: CASSDQGSYEQYF

j_call: TRBJ1-3
v_call: TRBV7-9
d_call: TRBD1
clone_size: -
cdr3_nt: TGTGCCAGCAGCTTAGTCCCCAGGGGGCAAGGAAACACCATATATTTT
cdr3_aa: CASSLVPRGQGNTIYF

j_call: TRBJ1-4
v_call: TRBV2
d_call: -
clone_size: medium-sized
cdr3_nt: TGTGCCAGCACAGGAACGGGACTCAAACTGTTTTTT
cdr3_aa: CASTGTGLKLFF

j_call: TRBJ1-6
v_call: TRBV4-2
d_call: -
clone_size: -
cdr3_nt: TGTGCCAGCAGCCAAGCGACTCCACCCCTCCACTTT
cdr3_aa: CASSQATPPLHF

j_call: TRBJ2-7
v_call: TRBV6-4
d_call: TRBD1
clone_size: -
cdr3_nt: TGTGCCAGCAGTTTGACTGACAGGGGTACCTTCTACGAGCAGTACTTC
cdr3_aa: CASSLTDRGTFYEQYF

j_call: TRBJ1-5
v_call: TRBV30
d_call: -
clone_size: -
cdr3_nt: TGTGCCTGGAGTGTAGGGGCGGGGCCCAATCAGCCCCAGCATTTT
cdr3_aa: CAWSVGAGPNQPQHF

j_call: TRBJ1-5
v_call: TRBV6-5
d_call: -
clone_size: -
cdr3_nt: TGTGCCAGCAGTTATTCGGGGGATAGCAATCAGCCCCAGCATTTT
cdr3_aa: CASSYSGDSNQPQHF

j_call: TRBJ1-5
v_call: TRBV2
d_call: -
clone_size: -
cdr3_nt: TGTGCCAGCAGTGAAGTGAGGAGCAATCAGCCCCAGCATTTT
cdr3_aa: CASSEVRSNQPQHF

j_call: TRBJ2-1
v_call: TRBV6-5
d_call: TRBD2
clone_size: once
cdr3_nt: TGTGCCAGCAGTTACCGCAGCGGGGCCAGTTACAATGAGCAGTTCTTC
cdr3_aa: CASSYRSGASYNEQFF

j_call: TRBJ2-5
v_call: TRBV7-8
d_call: TRBD1
clone_size: -
cdr3_nt: TGTGCCAGCAGCTTGAGACAGGGCCAGACCCAGTACTTC
cdr3_aa: CASSLRQGQTQYF

j_call: TRBJ2-2
v_call: TRBV6-1
d_call: TRBD2
clone_size: -
cdr3_nt: TGTGCCAGCAGTGAGTACCTAGCGGGAGCGAACACCGGGGAGCTGTTTTTT
cdr3_aa: CASSEYLAGANTGELFF

j_call: TRBJ1-3
v_call: TRBV29-1
d_call: -
clone_size: -
cdr3_nt: TGCAGCGTTGTAGAGGGGCCTGGAAACACCATATATTTT
cdr3_aa: CSVVEGPGNTIYF

j_call: TRBJ1-1
v_call: TRBV4-1
d_call: -
clone_size: -
cdr3_nt: TGCGCCAGCAGCCAAGATACAGGTTTGGGGTACACTGAAGCTTTCTTT
cdr3_aa: CASSQDTGLGYTEAFF

j_call: TRBJ2-3
v_call: TRBV4-3
d_call: TRBD2
clone_size: -
cdr3_nt: TGCGCCAGCAACCCGGGACTAGCCAAACCTATAGATACGCAGTATTTT
cdr3_aa: CASNPGLAKPIDTQYF

j_call: TRBJ1-1
v_call: TRBV18
d_call: -
clone_size: -
cdr3_nt: TGTGCCAGCTCACCAGGACATCGGAACACTGAAGCTTTCTTT
cdr3_aa: CASSPGHRNTEAFF

j_call: TRBJ2-1
v_call: TRBV20-1
d_call: -
clone_size: once
cdr3_nt: TGCAGTGCTAGACCCCGGAATGAGCAGTTCTTC
cdr3_aa: CSARPRNEQFF

j_call: TRBJ2-1
v_call: TRBV5-4
d_call: TRBD1
clone_size: -
cdr3_nt: TGTGCCAGCAGCCCTGGACAGGGTCACAATGAGCAGTTCTTC
cdr3_aa: CASSPGQGHNEQFF

j_call: TRBJ2-2
v_call: TRBV7-2
d_call: -
clone_size: -
cdr3_nt: TGTGCCAGCAGCCGCGGCAGGGGGGCGAACACCGGGGAGCTGTTTTTT
cdr3_aa: CASSRGRGANTGELFF

j_call: TRBJ2-3
v_call: TRBV25-1
d_call: -
clone_size: -
cdr3_nt: TGTGCCAGCAGTTCAGGGATGCATACGCAGTATTTT
cdr3_aa: CASSSGMHTQYF

j_call: TRBJ2-7
v_call: TRBV7-2
d_call: -
clone_size: -
cdr3_nt: TGTGCCAGCAGCTCGATACATTCTAGCGCTGATTTCTACGAGCAGTACTTC
cdr3_aa: CASSSIHSSADFYEQYF

j_call: TRBJ2-4
v_call: TRBV28
d_call: -
clone_size: -
cdr3_nt: TGTGCCACCCGGACAGGAGGGCCCAAAAACATTCAGTACTTC
cdr3_aa: CATRTGGPKNIQYF

j_call: TRBJ2-5
v_call: TRBV13
d_call: -
clone_size: -
cdr3_nt: TGTGCCAGCAGCTTAGCACGGAGCTCCTTAGAGACCCAGTACTTC
cdr3_aa: CASSLARSSLETQYF

j_call: TRBJ1-2
v_call: TRBV19
d_call: TRBD1
clone_size: -
cdr3_nt: TGTGCCAGTACTAGGACAGGGGAAGATGGCTACACCTTC
cdr3_aa: CASTRTGEDGYTF

j_call: TRBJ2-3
v_call: TRBV7-2
d_call: -
clone_size: -
cdr3_nt: TGTGCCAGCAGCCTCGACAGGATCGGCACAGATACGCAGTATTTT
cdr3_aa: CASSLDRIGTDTQYF

j_call: TRBJ2-4
v_call: TRBV4-1
d_call: TRBD2
clone_size: -
cdr3_nt: TGCGCCAGCAGTCAGCCCAGACTAGCGGGGGGAACCAAAAACATTCAGTACTTC
cdr3_aa: CASSQPRLAGGTKNIQYF

j_call: TRBJ2-7
v_call: TRBV7-9
d_call: TRBD2
clone_size: -
cdr3_nt: TGTGCCAGCAGCCCAACGGGACTAGCATACGAGCAGTACTTC
cdr3_aa: CASSPTGLAYEQYF

j_call: TRBJ1-2
v_call: TRBV7-3
d_call: -
clone_size: once
cdr3_nt: TGTGCCAGCAGCTTAACTAGTGGGGCCGGCTACACCTTC
cdr3_aa: CASSLTSGAGYTF

j_call: TRBJ1-6
v_call: TRBV4-2
d_call: -
clone_size: -
cdr3_nt: TGTGCCAGCAGCCAGGAATCCGGGGGTTTATTGAGTAATTCACCCCTCCACTTT
cdr3_aa: CASSQESGGLLSNSPLHF

j_call: TRBJ2-1
v_call: TRBV5-1
d_call: TRBD2
clone_size: -
cdr3_nt: TGCGCCAGCAGCCGCCGCGGGGGGGACAATGAGCAGTTCTTC
cdr3_aa: CASSRRGGDNEQFF

j_call: TRBJ1-3
v_call: TRBV28
d_call: -
clone_size: -
cdr3_nt: TGTGCCAGCAGGTCAGGGTACTCTGGAAACACCATATATTTT
cdr3_aa: CASRSGYSGNTIYF

j_call: TRBJ1-3
v_call: TRBV18
d_call: -
clone_size: once
cdr3_nt: TGTGCCAGCTCACCATCTACGGGGAACGATGGAAACACCATATATTTT
cdr3_aa: CASSPSTGNDGNTIYF

j_call: TRBJ1-1
v_call: TRBV19
d_call: TRBD1
clone_size: -
cdr3_nt: TGTGCCACACACGCAGGGACAGGGGCAGTCAGGAACACTGAAGCTTTCTTT
cdr3_aa: CATHAGTGAVRNTEAFF

j_call: TRBJ2-7
v_call: TRBV7-2
d_call: -
clone_size: -
cdr3_nt: TGTGCCAGCAGCTTAGCGCTGGGGAAGTTGATTGGGGGCTTAAACTCCTACGAGCAGTACTTC
cdr3_aa: CASSLALGKLIGGLNSYEQYF

j_call: TRBJ1-2
v_call: TRBV29-1
d_call: -
clone_size: -
cdr3_nt: TGCAGCGCCCCCCAGGGGTCCGGATACTATGGCTACACCTTC
cdr3_aa: CSAPQGSGYYGYTF

j_call: TRBJ2-7
v_call: TRBV30
d_call: TRBD1
clone_size: once
cdr3_nt: TGTGCCTGGAACCGGGACAGGGGTCCCTACGAGCAGTACTTC
cdr3_aa: CAWNRDRGPYEQYF

j_call: TRBJ1-2
v_call: TRBV21-1
d_call: -
clone_size: -
cdr3_nt: TGTGCCAGCAGCCCTCGGACAGGGGGCGCGGATCCTAATCATGGCTACACCTTC
cdr3_aa: CASSPRTGGADPNHGYTF

j_call: TRBJ2-7
v_call: TRBV10-3
d_call: -
clone_size: -
cdr3_nt: TGTGCCATCAGTTCGAGCTCCTACGAGCAGTACTTC
cdr3_aa: CAISSSSYEQYF